Presented here are 20 T cell receptor beta chains from one specimen sequenced in a study of T cells after yellow fever vaccination. MiXCR was run by TCRdb on the 5' RACE reads, yielding one entry per CDR3 protein. Of approximately 47,000 distinct CDR3 sequences in the sample, around 6.4% are singletons; the top ten hold less than 11%. The starting material was PBMCs, either bulk or a sorted T-cell subset (CD4+, CD8+, memory, or dextramer-sorted; not recorded which), obtained 45 days after the yellow fever booster vaccination. Receptors originate from a man between 25 and 39 years old who received the YFV17D yellow fever vaccine.

This clonotype was seen repeatedly, ten times or more. This rearrangement joins TRBV5-1 to TRBJ2-5; D not certain. Germline CDR1 reads SGHRS; CDR2 reads YFSETQ. Trimming removed 6 bases at V and 5 bases at J, with 8 bases between. The CDR3 length is 11 residues. The CDR3 spells CASKASETQYF. CDR3 bases: TGCGCCAGCAAGGCCAGCGAGACCCAGTACTTC.

This clonotype showed up just a few times. The rearrangement uses TRBV20-1 and TRBJ2-1, with 7 bases identical to TRBD2. CDR1 is DFQATT and CDR2 is SNEGSKA in the germline V gene (reference sequence). V shed 4 bases, J shed 1 base, and the junction held 13 bases outside the gene matches. The CDR3 spans 17 residues. CDR3 DNA: TGCAGTGCTATATTGGATGGGGCTAGCGGATCCTACAATGAGCAGTTCTTC. Translation gives CSAILDGASGSYNEQFF.

The table lists this clonotype with a few counts. CDR3 sequence reads: CASSQDEGPRGYGYTF. The DNA of the CDR3 is TGCGCCAGCAGCCAAGATGAGGGCCCCCGCGGCTATGGCTACACCTTC. The chain combines TRBV4-3 with TRBJ1-2, with no clear D. Germline CDR1 reads LGHNA; CDR2 reads YSLEER. The CDR3 has 16 residues. Trimming stripped 0 bases from V and 4 bases from J, with 15 bases between.

The table lists this clonotype with many counts. The genes are TRBV11-2 and TRBJ2-3; TRBD2 matches 7 bases. This CDR3 contains 16 residues. After removal of 5 bases from V and 2 bases from J, the junction contained 10 bases not matched to a gene. The germline CDR1 and CDR2 sequences are SGHAT and FQNNGV. The CDR3 protein is CASSPDASGPTDTQYF. DNA for the CDR3: TGTGCCAGCAGCCCCGATGCTAGCGGACCCACAGATACGCAGTATTTT.

J is TRBJ2-1 and V is TRBV28; a possible D gene is TRBD2 (7 bases). CDR1 is MDHEN, CDR2 SYDVKM, per germline. There are 14 residues in the CDR3. Deletions cut 7 bases from V and 4 bases from J, with 14 bases between. CDR3 DNA sequence: TGTGCCAGCACTATCGGGGGGCGGTACAATGAGCAGTTCTTC. This gives the protein CASTIGGRYNEQFF.

The chain has TRBV3-1 and TRBJ1-1; TRBD1 aligns across 9 bases. V trimming: 6 bases; J trimming: 6 bases; junction bases outside the gene matches: 5. The CDR3 covers 13 residues. Per germline, CDR1 LGHDT and CDR2 YNNKEL (reference sequence). DNA of the CDR3: TGTGCCAGCAGGGGGACAGGGCTTTCTGAAGCTTTCTTT. Translating it yields CASRGTGLSEAFF.

The chain carries TRBV29-1 and TRBJ2-1; tentatively, D is TRBD1 (5 bases). The CDR3 is 17 residues long. Looked up from germline, CDR1 is SQVTM and CDR2 is ANQGSEA. Trimming shortened V by 3 bases and J by 0 bases, and 18 bases separated the two germline ends. The CDR3 loop is CSVEGGQWGYSYNEQFF. The CDR3 DNA sequence: TGCAGCGTTGAGGGTGGACAATGGGGTTACTCCTACAATGAGCAGTTCTTC.

The table lists this clonotype with a few counts. The V gene is TRBV2, the J gene TRBJ2-3, with 7 bases aligning to TRBD2. Germline V lookup: CDR1 SNHLY, CDR2 FYNNEI. This CDR3 region has 15 residues. V shed 7 bases, J shed 2 bases, and the junction held 9 bases outside the gene matches. CDR3 nucleotide sequence: TGTGCCAGCAAGCCCGCGGGAGCAGCCACAGATACGCAGTATTTT. Amino acid sequence: CASKPAGAATDTQYF.

The rearrangement links TRBV2 to TRBJ2-7; D is undetermined. This CDR3 spans 15 amino acids. CDR1 SNHLY and CDR2 FYNNEI come from the germline V gene. Trimming cost V 3 bases and J 9 bases, with 21 bases left between them. The CDR3 reads CASSDAMSRWKGQYF. The CDR3 nucleotides read TGTGCCAGCAGTGACGCAATGAGTCGCTGGAAGGGGCAGTACTTC.

This clonotype was seen a few times. The chain has TRBV5-6 and TRBJ2-3; 7 bases fit TRBD2. Germline lookup yields CDR1 SGHDT and CDR2 YYEEEE. The trim removed 2 bases at V and 4 bases at J, leaving 10 bases unmatched. This CDR3 comprises 16 residues. Written as DNA, the CDR3 is TGTGCCAGCAGCTTCCCGGGGGGTTTAATGGCAGATACGCAGTATTTT. Its translation is CASSFPGGLMADTQYF.

This clonotype was seen many times. J is TRBJ2-7 and V is TRBV29-1, with D unclear. The V gene lost 3 bases and the J gene lost 0 bases, with 9 bases spanning the gap. Germline loops: CDR1 SQVTM, CDR2 ANQGSEA. CDR3 length: 13 amino acids. In nucleotides, the CDR3 is TGCAGCGTTGAGTCTGCCAGCTCCTACGAGCAGTACTTC. Its protein is CSVESASSYEQYF.

This clonotype was detected only a few times. The chain uses TRBV13 and TRBJ2-2, with D uncertain. Deletions cut 5 bases from V and 0 bases from J, with 10 bases between. This CDR3 has 15 residues. The V gene's germline CDR1 is PRHDT and CDR2 FYEKMQ (reference sequence). The CDR3 sequence is CASSRTSPNTGELFF. The CDR3 DNA follows: TGTGCCAGCAGCCGGACGTCTCCGAACACCGGGGAGCTGTTTTTT.

Ten or more counts support this clonotype. The chain employs TRBV5-4 and TRBJ2-1; weak D call: TRBD2 (6 bases). From germline, CDR1 is SGHNT and CDR2 YYREEE (reference sequence). The CDR3 loop spans 15 amino acids. V shed 3 bases and J shed 3 bases, with 13 bases lying between them. In nucleotides, the CDR3 is TGTGCCAGCAGCTCTGGGAGCGGGCGCTACAATGAGCAGTTCTTC. Translating it yields CASSSGSGRYNEQFF.

The table lists this clonotype with many counts. This chain joins TRBV7-2 and TRBJ1-1; possibly TRBD1 for D (6 bases). V was cut by 4 bases and J by 4 bases, with 22 bases left in between. The CDR3 runs to 17 residues. Germline V lookup: CDR1 SGHTA, CDR2 FQGNSA. The CDR3 DNA reads as TGTGCCAGCAGCTCGTCGACAGGCTTGGCAATGGCCACTGAAGCTTTCTTT. Amino acids: CASSSSTGLAMATEAFF.

The chain links TRBV18 to TRBJ2-1, with 14 bases matching TRBD2. Germline loops: CDR1 KGHSH, CDR2 LQKENI. Trimming at V came to 3 bases and at J to 0 bases, leaving 10 bases not matched to a gene. The CDR3 loop spans 20 amino acids. CDR3 loop: CASSPRSGLAGESSYNEQFF. The CDR3 coding sequence is TGTGCCAGCTCACCCAGATCGGGACTAGCGGGAGAGAGCTCCTACAATGAGCAGTTCTTC. The whole variable domain, filled in from reference TRBV18 and TRBJ2-1, reads NAGVMQNPRHLVRRRGQEARLRCSPMKGHSHVYWYRQLPEEGLKFMVYLQKENIIDESGMPKERFSAEFPKEGPSILRIQQVVRGDSAAYFCASSPRSGLAGESSYNEQFFGPGTRLTVL.

In this sample, this clonotype turned up a few times. The V call is TRBV20-1, the J call TRBJ1-1; 9 nucleotides align to TRBD1. The V gene's germline CDR1 is DFQATT and CDR2 SNEGSKA (reference sequence). This CDR3 has 14 residues. CDR3: CSGRTGAVNTEAFF. CDR3 DNA: TGCAGCGGCAGGACAGGGGCCGTGAACACTGAAGCTTTCTTT.

The table lists this clonotype with many counts. The V and J genes are TRBV28 and TRBJ2-7; D not certain. With 5 bases removed from V and 0 bases from J, the gap between germline ends came to 17 bases. Germline CDR1 is MDHEN and CDR2 is SYDVKM. CDR3 size: 16 residues. In DNA, the CDR3 is TGTGCCAGCAGTGGTGAGACTGCTCCCTTCTCCTACGAGCAGTACTTC. It is translated as CASSGETAPFSYEQYF. Variable domain in full (rest from reference TRBV28 and TRBJ2-7): DVKVTQSSRYLVKRTGEKVFLECVQDMDHENMFWYRQDPGLGLRLIYFSYDVKMKEKGDIPEGYSVSREKKERFSLILESASTNQTSMYLCASSGETAPFSYEQYFGPGTRLTVT.

In its sample, this clonotype was seen many times. This chain connects TRBV29-1 to TRBJ2-5; 14 bases align to TRBD2. The CDR3 contains 14 residues. V lost 8 bases and J lost 5; bases outside the gene matches: 7. The V gene's germline CDR1 is SQVTM and CDR2 ANQGSEA. The chain's CDR3 is CSLAGTSGSETQYF. The CDR3, as DNA: TGCAGCCTAGCCGGGACTAGCGGGAGTGAGACCCAGTACTTC.

The chain couples TRBV9 to TRBJ2-7; 10 nucleotides align to TRBD2. The CDR3 contains 15 residues. J was trimmed by 7 bases and V by 2 bases; bases with no gene match: 9. Germline loops: CDR1 SGDLS, CDR2 YYNGEE. DNA for the CDR3: TGTGCCAGCAGCGTGCAAGCGGGAGGGCAGGGGGAGCAGTACTTC. Residues: CASSVQAGGQGEQYF.

In its sample, this clonotype ranks as medium-sized (0.01 to 0.1%). The chain joins TRBV11-2 to TRBJ2-3; D is uncertain. Germline V lookup: CDR1 SGHAT, CDR2 FQNNGV. This CDR3 spans 14 amino acids. Deletions cut 1 base from V and 4 bases from J, with 9 bases between. The chain's CDR3 is CASSLGAVADTQYF. The CDR3 bases are TGTGCCAGCAGCTTAGGGGCAGTTGCAGATACGCAGTATTTT.